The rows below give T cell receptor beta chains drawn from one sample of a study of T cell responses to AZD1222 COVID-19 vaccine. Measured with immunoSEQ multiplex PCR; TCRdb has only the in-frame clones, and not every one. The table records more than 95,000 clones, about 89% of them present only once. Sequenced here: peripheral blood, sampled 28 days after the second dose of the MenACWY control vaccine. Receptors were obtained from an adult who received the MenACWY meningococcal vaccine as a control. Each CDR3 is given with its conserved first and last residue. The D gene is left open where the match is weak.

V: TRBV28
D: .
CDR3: CASRSPNRHYGYTF

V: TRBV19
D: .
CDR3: CASSQGLEGYTF

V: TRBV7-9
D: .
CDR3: CASSLGGEGDSPLHF

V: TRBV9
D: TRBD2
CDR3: CASSVGLAGGTGELFF

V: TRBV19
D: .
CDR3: CASSFGLYLNGYEQYF

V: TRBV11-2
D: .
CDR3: CASSLDPASSYSPLHF

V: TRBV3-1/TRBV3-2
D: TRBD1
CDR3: CASSQGQGVFFF

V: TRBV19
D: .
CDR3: CASSPSRAVSYNEQFF

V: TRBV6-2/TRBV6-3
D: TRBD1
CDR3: CASSYPDRFYGYTF

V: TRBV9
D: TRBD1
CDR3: CASSSAGTGVSYEQYF

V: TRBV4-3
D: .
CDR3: CASSPNRGTEAFF

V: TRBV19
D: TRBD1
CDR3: CATGRTGGKAGNTEAFF

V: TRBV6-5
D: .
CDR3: CASRLGGSGANVLTF

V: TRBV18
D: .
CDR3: CASSPGRNTEAFF

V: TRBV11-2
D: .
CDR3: CASSLGRRGTVQETQYF

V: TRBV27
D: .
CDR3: CASNPPRDTEAFF

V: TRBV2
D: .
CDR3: CASQPSFTDTQYF

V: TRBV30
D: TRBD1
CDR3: CAWMDRLMFYGYTF